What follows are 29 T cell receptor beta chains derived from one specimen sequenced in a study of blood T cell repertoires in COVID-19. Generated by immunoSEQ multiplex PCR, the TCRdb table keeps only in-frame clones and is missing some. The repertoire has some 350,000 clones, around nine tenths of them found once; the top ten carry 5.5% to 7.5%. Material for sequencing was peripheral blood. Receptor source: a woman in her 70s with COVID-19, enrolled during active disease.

The CDR3 coding sequence is TGTGCCAGCAGTTTTTGGGATGATACAGGGGAGACCTATGGCTACACCTTC. This codes for CASSFWDDTGETYGYTF. The chain has TRBV27 and TRBJ1-2; 7 positions match TRBD1. V shed 3 bases and J 4 bases; nucleotides not matched to a gene: 14. CDR1 is MNHEY and CDR2 is SMNVEV in the germline V gene (reference sequence). The CDR3 loop spans 17 amino acids.

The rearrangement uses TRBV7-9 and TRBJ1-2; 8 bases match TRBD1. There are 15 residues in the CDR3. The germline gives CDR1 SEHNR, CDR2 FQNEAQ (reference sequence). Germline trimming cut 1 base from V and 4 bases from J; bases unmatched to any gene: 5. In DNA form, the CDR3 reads TGTGCCAGCAGCTTAGTTGGGACAGGCTTCTATGGCTACACCTTC. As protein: CASSLVGTGFYGYTF.

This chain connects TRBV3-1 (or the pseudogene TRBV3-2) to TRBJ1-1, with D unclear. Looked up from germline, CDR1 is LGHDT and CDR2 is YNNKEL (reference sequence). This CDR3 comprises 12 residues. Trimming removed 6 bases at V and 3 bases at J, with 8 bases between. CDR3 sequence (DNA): TGTGCCAGCAGTAGGCAGGACACTGAAGCTTTCTTT. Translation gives CASSRQDTEAFF.

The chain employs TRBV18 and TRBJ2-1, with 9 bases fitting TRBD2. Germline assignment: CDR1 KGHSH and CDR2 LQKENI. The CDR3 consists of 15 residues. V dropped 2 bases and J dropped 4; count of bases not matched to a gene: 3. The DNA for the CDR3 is TGTGCCAGCTCACCAGGCGGGGGGGGATACAATGAGCAGTTCTTC. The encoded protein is CASSPGGGGYNEQFF.

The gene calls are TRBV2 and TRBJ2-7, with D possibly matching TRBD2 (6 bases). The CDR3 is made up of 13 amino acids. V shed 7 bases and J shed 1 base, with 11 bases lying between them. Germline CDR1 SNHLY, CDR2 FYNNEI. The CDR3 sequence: CASTMGGSYEQYF. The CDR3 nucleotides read TGTGCCAGCACCATGGGAGGATCCTACGAGCAGTACTTC.

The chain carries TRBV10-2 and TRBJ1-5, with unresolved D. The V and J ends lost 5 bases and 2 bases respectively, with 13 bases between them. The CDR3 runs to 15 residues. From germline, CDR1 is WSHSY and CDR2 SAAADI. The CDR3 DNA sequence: TGCGCCAGCAGTCTATCAATCCGGGGCAATCAGCCCCAGCATTTT. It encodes CASSLSIRGNQPQHF.

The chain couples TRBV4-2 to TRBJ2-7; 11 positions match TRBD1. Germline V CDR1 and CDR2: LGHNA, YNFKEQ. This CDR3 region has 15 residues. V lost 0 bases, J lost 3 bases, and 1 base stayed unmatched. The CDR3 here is CASSQEGTGGYEQYF. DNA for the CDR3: TGTGCCAGCAGCCAAGAGGGGACAGGGGGCTACGAGCAGTACTTC.

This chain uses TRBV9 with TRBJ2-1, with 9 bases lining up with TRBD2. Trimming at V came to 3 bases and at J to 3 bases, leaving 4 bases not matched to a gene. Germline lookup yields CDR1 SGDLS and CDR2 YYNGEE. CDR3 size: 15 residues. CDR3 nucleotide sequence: TGTGCCAGCAGCGCAGCTAGCGGGGTCTACAATGAGCAGTTCTTC. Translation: CASSAASGVYNEQFF.

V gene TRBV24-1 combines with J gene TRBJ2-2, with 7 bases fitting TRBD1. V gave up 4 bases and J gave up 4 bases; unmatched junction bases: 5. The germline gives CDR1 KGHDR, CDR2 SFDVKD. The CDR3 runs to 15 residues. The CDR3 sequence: CATSESGTVTGELFF. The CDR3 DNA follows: TGTGCCACCAGTGAATCCGGGACAGTCACCGGGGAGCTGTTTTTT.

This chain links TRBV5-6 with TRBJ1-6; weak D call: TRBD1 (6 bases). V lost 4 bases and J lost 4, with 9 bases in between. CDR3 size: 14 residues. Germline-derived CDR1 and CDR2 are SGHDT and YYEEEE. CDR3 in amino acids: CASSPRGYNSPLHF. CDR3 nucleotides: TGTGCCAGCAGCCCCAGGGGATATAATTCACCCCTCCACTTT.

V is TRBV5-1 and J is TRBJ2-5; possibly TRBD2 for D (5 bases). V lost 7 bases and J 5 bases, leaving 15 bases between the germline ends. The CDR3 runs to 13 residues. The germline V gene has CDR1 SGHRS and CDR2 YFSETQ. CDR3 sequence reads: CASAEVHEETQYF. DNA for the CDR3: TGCGCCAGCGCGGAGGTCCATGAGGAGACCCAGTACTTC.

Written as DNA, the CDR3 is TGTGCCAGCAGCTCGACTAGCCGAATTCAGTACTTC. Its translation: CASSSTSRIQYF. This chain uses TRBV7-2 with TRBJ2-4; TRBD2 aligns across 7 bases. This CDR3 contains 12 residues. In germline, CDR1 is SGHTA, CDR2 FQGNSA. The V and J ends lost 4 bases and 10 bases, in that order; junction bases with no gene match: 4.

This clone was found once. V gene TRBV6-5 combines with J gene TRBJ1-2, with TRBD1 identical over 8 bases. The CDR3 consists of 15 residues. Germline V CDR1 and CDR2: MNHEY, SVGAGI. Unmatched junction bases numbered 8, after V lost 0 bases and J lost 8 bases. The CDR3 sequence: CASSYSNRGVGGYTF. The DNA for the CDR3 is TGTGCCAGCAGTTACTCGAACAGGGGGGTAGGCGGCTACACCTTC.

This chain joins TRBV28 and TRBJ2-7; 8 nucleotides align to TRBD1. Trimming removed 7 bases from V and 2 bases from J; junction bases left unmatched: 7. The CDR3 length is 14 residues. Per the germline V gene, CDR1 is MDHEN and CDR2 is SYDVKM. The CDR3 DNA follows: TGTGCCAGCACCTCGACAGGGGCCCCCTACGAGCAGTACTTC. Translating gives CASTSTGAPYEQYF. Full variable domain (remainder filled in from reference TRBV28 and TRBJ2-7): DVKVTQSSRYLVKRTGEKVFLECVQDMDHENMFWYRQDPGLGLRLIYFSYDVKMKEKGDIPEGYSVSREKKERFSLILESASTNQTSMYLCASTSTGAPYEQYFGPGTRLTVT.

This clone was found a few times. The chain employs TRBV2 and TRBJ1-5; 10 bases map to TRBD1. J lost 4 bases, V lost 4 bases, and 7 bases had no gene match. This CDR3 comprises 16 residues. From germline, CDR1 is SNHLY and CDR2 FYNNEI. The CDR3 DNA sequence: TGTGCCAGCAGTGGAGCGACAGGGGGCGGTAATCAGCCCCAGCATTTT. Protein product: CASSGATGGGNQPQHF.

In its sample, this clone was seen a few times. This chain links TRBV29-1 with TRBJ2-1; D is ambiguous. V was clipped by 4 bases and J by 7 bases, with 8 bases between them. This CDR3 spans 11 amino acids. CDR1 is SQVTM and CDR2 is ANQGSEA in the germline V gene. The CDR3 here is CSVGLTNEQFF. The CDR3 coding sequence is TGCAGCGTTGGGCTGACAAATGAGCAGTTCTTC.

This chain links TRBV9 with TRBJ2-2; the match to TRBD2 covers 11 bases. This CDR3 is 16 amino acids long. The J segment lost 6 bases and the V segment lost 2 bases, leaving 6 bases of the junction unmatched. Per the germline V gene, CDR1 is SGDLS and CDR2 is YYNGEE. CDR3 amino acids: CASSVSGGATPGELFF. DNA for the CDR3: TGTGCCAGCAGCGTTAGCGGGGGGGCAACTCCCGGGGAGCTGTTTTTT.

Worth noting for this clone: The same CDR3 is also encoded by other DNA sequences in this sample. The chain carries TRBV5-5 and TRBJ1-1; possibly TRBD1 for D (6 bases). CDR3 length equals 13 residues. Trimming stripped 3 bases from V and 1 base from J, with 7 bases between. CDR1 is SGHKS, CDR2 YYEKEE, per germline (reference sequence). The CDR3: CASSSGQNTEAFF. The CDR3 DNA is TGTGCCAGCAGCTCGGGACAGAACACTGAAGCTTTCTTT.

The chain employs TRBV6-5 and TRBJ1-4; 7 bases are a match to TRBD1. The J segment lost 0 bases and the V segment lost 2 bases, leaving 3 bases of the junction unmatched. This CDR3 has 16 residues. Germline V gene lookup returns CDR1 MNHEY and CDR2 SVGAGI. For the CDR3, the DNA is TGTGCCAGCAGTTACCGTCAGGGGGCAACTAATGAAAAACTGTTTTTT. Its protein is CASSYRQGATNEKLFF.

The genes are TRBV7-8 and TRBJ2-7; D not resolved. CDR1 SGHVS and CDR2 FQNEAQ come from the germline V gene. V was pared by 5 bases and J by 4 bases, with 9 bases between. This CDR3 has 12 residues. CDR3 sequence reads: CASSPPGYEQYF. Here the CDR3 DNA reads TGTGCCAGCAGCCCCCCGGGTTACGAGCAGTACTTC.

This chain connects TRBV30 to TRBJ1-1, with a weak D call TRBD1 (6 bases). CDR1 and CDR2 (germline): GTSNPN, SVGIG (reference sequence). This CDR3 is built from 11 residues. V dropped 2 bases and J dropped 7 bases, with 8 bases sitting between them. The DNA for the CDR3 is TGTGCCTGGAGTTTAGGGGGTGAAGCTTTCTTT. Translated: CAWSLGGEAFF.

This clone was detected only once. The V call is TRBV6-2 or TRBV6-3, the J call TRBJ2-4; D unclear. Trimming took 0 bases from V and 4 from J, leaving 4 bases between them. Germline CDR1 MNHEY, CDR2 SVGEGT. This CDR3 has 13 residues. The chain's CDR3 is CASSYSEKNIQYF. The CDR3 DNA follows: TGTGCCAGCAGTTACTCCGAGAAAAACATTCAGTACTTC.

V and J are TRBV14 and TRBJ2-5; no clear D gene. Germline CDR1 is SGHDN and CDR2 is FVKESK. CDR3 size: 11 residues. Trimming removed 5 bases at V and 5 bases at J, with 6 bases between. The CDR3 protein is CASSAVETQYF. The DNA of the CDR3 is TGTGCCAGCAGCGCAGTCGAGACCCAGTACTTC.

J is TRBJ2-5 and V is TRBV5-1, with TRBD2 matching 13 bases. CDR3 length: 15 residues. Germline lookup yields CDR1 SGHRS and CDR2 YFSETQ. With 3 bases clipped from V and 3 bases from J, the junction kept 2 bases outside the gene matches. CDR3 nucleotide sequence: TGCGCCAGCAGCTGGGGGACTAGCGGGGAAGAGACCCAGTACTTC. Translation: CASSWGTSGEETQYF.

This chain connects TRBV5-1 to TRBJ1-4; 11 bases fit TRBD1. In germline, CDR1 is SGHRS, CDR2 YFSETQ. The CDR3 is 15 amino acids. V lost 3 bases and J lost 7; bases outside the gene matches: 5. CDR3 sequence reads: CASSSSGQGGEKLFF. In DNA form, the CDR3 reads TGCGCCAGCAGCTCCTCGGGACAGGGGGGTGAAAAACTGTTTTTT.

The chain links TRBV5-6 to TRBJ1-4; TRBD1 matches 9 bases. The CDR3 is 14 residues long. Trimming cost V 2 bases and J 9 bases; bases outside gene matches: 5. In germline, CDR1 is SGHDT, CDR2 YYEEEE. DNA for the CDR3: TGTGCCAGCAGCTTCGGGACAGGGTATCAAAAACTGTTTTTT. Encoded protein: CASSFGTGYQKLFF. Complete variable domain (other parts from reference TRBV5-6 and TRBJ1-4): DAGVTQSPTHLIKTRGQQVTLRCSPKSGHDTVSWYQQALGQGPQFIFQYYEEEERQRGNFPDRFSGHQFPNYSSELNVNALLLGDSALYLCASSFGTGYQKLFFGSGTQLSVL.

As DNA, the CDR3 is TGTGCCAGCAGTTTCCCCCAACAGGGGGCGGAGACCCAGTACTTC. It yields the protein CASSFPQQGAETQYF. The rearrangement uses TRBV28 and TRBJ2-5; 9 positions match TRBD1. Per germline, CDR1 MDHEN and CDR2 SYDVKM. V gave up 3 bases and J gave up 5 bases; unmatched junction bases: 7. CDR3 size: 15 residues.

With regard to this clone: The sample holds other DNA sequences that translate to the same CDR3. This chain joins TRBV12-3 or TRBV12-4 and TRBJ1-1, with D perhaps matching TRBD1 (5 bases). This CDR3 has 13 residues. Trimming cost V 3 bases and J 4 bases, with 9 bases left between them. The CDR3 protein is CASSFRQGTEAFF. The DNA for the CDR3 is TGTGCCAGCAGTTTCAGGCAGGGCACTGAAGCTTTCTTT.

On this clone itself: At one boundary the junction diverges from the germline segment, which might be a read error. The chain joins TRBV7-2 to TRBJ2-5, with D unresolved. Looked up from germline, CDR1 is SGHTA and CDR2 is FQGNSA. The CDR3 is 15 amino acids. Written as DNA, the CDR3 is TGTGCCAGCAGATTAGTGCAGAGGCTTCAAGAGACCCAGTACTTC. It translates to CASRLVQRLQETQYF. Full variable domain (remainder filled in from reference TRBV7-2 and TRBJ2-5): GAGVSQSPSNKVTEKGKDVELRCDPISGHTALYWYRQSLGQGLEFLIYFQGNSAPDKSGLPSDRFSAERTGGSVSTLTIQRTQQEDSAVYLCASRLVQRLQETQYFGPGTRLLVL.